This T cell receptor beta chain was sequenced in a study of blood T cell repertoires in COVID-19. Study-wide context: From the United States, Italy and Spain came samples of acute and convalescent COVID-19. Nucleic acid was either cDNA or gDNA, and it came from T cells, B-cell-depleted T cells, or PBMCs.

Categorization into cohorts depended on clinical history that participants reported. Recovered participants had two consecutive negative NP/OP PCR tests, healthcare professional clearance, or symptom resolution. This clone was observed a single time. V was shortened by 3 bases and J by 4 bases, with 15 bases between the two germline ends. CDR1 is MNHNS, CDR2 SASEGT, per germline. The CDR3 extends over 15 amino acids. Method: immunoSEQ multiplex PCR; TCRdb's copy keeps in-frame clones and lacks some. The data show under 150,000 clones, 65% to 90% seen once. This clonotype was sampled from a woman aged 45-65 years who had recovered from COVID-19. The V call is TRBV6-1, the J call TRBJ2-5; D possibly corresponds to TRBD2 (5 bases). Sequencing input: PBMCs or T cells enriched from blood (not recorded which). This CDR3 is CASSEAGWVVETQYF. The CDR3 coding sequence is TGTGCCAGCAGTGAGGCGGGTTGGGTGGTAGAGACCCAGTACTTC.